This T cell receptor (beta chain) was identified in a study of control samples from healthy donors and cancer patients. V lost 2 bases and J lost 3, with 10 bases in between. The CDR3 runs 14 residues. In germline, CDR1 is MNHNS, CDR2 SASEGT. Only in-frame clones appear in the TCRdb table, and some are missing; sequencing was by immunoSEQ multiplex PCR. The data show approximately 190,000 clones, about 91% seen once. The rearrangement joins TRBV6-1 to TRBJ1-1; a weak D match, TRBD1 (6 bases). The specimen sequenced was blood. The clonotype was recovered from a man aged 25 to 40 in good health. The CDR3 nucleotides are TGTGCCAGCAGTGAACCTCAGGGGCACACTGAAGCTTTCTTT. Its protein is CASSEPQGHTEAFF.